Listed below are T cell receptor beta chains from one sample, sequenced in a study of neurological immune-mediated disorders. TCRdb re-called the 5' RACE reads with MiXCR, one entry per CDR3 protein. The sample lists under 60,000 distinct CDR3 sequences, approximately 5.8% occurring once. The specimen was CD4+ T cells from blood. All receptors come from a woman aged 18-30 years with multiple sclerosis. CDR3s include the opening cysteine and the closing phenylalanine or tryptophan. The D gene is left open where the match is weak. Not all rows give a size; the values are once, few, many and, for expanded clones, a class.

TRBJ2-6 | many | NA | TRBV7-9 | TGTGCCAGCAGCTTACAAATAGGCGCAGGAGTTAGCTCTGGGGCCAACGTCCTGACTTTC | CASSLQIGAGVSSGANVLTF
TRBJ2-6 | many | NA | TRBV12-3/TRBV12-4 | TGTGCCAGCAGTTTAGGGCAGGGAAATCTAAATGGGGCCAACGTCCTGACTTTC | CASSLGQGNLNGANVLTF
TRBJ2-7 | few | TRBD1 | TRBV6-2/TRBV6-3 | TGTGCCAGCGGATGGGACAGCTACGAGCAGTACTTC | CASGWDSYEQYF
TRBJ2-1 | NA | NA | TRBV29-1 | TGCAGCGTTGAACAGTGGGAGGCCTCCTACAATGAGCAGTTCTTC | CSVEQWEASYNEQFF
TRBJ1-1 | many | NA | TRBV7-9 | TGTGCCAGCAGCCTGAGGGTGGGAACGGCTTTCTTT | CASSLRVGTAFF
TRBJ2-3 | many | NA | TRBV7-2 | TGTGCCAGCAGCTTGTTATACACAGATACGCAGTATTTT | CASSLLYTDTQYF
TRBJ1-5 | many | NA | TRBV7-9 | TGTGCCAGCAGCTTAGGGCCACAGTATAGCAATCAGCCCCAGCATTTT | CASSLGPQYSNQPQHF
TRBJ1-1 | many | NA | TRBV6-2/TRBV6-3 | TGTGCCAGCAGTTACTCCGGAATTGAAGCTTTCTTT | CASSYSGIEAFF
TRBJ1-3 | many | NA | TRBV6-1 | TGTGCCAGCCCCTCTCGCTCTGGAAACACCATATATTTT | CASPSRSGNTIYF
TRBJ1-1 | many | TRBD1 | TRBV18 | TGTGCCAGCTCAAAACAACAGGGGACAGATAACACTGAAGCTTTCTTT | CASSKQQGTDNTEAFF
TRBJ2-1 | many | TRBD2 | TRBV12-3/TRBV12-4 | TGTGCCAGCAGTTCGAGGCTAGCGGGAGTGTTCCAGTTCTTC | CASSSRLAGVFQFF
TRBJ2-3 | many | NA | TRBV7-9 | TGTGCCAGCAGCTTAGACACCACCGCCGTTACGCAGTATTTT | CASSLDTTAVTQYF
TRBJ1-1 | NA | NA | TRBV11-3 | TGTGCCAGCAGCTTAGTTCGGGCAAGGGTCACTGAAGCTTTCTTT | CASSLVRARVTEAFF
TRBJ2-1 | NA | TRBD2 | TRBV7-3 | TGTGCCAGCAGCTCCCGAAAGCGGGGGGACTACAATGAGCAGTTCTTC | CASSSRKRGDYNEQFF
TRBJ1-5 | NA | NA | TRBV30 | TGTGCCTGGAGTCTCATGGACGCAGGGGGCAATCAGCCCCAGCATTTT | CAWSLMDAGGNQPQHF
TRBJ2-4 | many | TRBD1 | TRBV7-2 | TGTGCCAGCAGCTTACGGACAGGGGGCACCTGGGTAGCCAAAAACATTCAGTACTTC | CASSLRTGGTWVAKNIQYF
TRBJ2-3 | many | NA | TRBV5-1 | TGCGCCAGCAGCTCGAGACTCAGCAGCACAGATACGCAGTATTTT | CASSSRLSSTDTQYF
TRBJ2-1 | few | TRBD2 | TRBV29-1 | TGCAGCGTTGATGTAAGCGGGAGTGGGGAGCAGTTCTTC | CSVDVSGSGEQFF
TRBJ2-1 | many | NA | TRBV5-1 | TGCGCCAGCAGCTTGGAGCAACCTGGTACAGGCAGGATTTTCTTC | CASSLEQPGTGRIFF
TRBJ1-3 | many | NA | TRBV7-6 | TGTGCCAGCAGCTTAAAGAGGGCCGCCTCTGGAAACACCATATATTTT | CASSLKRAASGNTIYF
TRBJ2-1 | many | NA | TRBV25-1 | TGTGCCAGCAGTGAGGTGTACAATGAGCAGTTCTTC | CASSEVYNEQFF
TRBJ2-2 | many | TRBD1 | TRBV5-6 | TGTGCCAGCAGCTTGCCGCTACAGGGGACCACCGGGGAGCTGTTTTTT | CASSLPLQGTTGELFF